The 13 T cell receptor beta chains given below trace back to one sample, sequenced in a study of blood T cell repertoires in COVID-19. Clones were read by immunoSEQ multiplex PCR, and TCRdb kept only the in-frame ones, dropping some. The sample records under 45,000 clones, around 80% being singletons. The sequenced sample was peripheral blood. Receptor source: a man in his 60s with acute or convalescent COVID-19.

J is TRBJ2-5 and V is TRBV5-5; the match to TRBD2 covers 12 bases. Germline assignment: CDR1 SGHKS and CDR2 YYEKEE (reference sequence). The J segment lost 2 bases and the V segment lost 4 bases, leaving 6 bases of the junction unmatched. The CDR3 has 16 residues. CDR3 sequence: CASSMGLAGEQETQYF. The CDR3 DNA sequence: TGTGCCAGCAGCATGGGACTAGCGGGCGAACAAGAGACCCAGTACTTC.

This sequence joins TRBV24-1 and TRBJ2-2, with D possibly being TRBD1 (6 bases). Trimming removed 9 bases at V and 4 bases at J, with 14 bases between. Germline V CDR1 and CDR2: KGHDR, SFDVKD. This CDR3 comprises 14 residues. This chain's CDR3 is CATGAGVGTGELFF. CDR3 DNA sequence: TGTGCCACCGGGGCAGGGGTGGGCACCGGGGAGCTGTTTTTT.

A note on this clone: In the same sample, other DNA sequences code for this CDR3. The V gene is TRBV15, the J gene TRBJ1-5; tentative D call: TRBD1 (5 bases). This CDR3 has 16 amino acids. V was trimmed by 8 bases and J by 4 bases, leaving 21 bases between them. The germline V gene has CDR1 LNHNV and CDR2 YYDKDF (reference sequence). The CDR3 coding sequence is TGTGCCACCCGGTTCGGGGGACGTTTAAATAATCAGCCCCAGCATTTT. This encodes CATRFGGRLNNQPQHF.

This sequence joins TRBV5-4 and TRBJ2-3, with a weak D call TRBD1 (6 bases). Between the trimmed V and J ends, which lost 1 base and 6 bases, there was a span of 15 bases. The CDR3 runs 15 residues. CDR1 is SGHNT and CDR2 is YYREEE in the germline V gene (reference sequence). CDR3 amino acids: CASSLIGQPFDTQYF. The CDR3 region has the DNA TGTGCCAGCAGCTTGATAGGACAGCCCTTTGATACGCAGTATTTT.

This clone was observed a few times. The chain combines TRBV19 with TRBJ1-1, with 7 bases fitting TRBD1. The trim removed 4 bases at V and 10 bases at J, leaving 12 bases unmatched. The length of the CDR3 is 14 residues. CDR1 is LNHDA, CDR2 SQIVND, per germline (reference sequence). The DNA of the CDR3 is TGTGCCAGTAGTAACAGGGGCGAATTCCGGGGAGCTTTCTTT. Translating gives CASSNRGEFRGAFF.

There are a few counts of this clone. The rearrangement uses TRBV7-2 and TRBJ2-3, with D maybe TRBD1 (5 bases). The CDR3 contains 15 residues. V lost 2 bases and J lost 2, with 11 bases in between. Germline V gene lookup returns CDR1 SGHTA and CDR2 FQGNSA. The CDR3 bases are TGTGCCAGCAGCTTAAGTGGGGCTCCCACAGATACGCAGTATTTT. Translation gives CASSLSGAPTDTQYF.

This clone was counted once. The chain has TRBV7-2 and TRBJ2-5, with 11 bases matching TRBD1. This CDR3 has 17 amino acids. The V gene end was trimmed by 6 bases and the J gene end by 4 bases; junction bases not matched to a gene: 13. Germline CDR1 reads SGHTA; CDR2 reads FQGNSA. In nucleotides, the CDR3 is TGTGCCAGCAGTATAAAGCCCGGGACAGGGGGACGAGAGACCCAGTACTTC. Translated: CASSIKPGTGGRETQYF.

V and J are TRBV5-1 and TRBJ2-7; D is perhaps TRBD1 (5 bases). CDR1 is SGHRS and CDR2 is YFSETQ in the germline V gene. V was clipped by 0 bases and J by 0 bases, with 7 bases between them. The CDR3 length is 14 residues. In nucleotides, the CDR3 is TGCGCCAGCAGCTTGGGACAGCTCTCCTACGAGCAGTACTTC. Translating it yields CASSLGQLSYEQYF.

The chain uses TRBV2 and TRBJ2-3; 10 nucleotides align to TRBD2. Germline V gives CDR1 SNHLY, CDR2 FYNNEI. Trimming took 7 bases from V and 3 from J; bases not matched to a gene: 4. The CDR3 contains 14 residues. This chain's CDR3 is CASKAGGSTDTQYF. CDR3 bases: TGTGCCAGCAAAGCGGGAGGGTCAACAGATACGCAGTATTTT.

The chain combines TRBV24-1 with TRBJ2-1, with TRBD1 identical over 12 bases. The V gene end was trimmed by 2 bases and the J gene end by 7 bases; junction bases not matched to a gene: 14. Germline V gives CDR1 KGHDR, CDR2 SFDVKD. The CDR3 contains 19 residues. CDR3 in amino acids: CATSDWGQGAAGRWNEQFF. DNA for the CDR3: TGTGCCACCAGTGATTGGGGACAGGGGGCCGCGGGACGGTGGAATGAGCAGTTCTTC.

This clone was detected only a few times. The CDR3 region has the DNA TGTGCCAGCAACGGTCAGGGTAATTCACCCCTCCACTTT. Protein: CASNGQGNSPLHF. The V and J genes are TRBV7-9 and TRBJ1-6; D might be TRBD1 (5 bases). The CDR3 is 13 amino acids. Trimming shortened V by 7 bases and J by 6 bases, and 10 bases separated the two germline ends. Germline loops: CDR1 SEHNR, CDR2 FQNEAQ (reference sequence).

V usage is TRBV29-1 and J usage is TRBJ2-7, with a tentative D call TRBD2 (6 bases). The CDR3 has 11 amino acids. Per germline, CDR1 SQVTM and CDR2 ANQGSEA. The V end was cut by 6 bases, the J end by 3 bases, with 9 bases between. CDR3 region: CSVRGNYEQYF. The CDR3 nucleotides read TGCAGCGTCCGGGGGAACTACGAGCAGTACTTC.

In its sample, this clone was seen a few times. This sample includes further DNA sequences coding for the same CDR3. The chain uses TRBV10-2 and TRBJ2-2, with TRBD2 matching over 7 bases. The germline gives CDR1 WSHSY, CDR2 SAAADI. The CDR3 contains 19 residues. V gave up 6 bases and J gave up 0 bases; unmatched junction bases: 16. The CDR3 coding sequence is TGCGCCAGCAGCCTCCCTCGAGGGTGGGAGGGCCCGAACACCGGGGAGCTGTTTTTT. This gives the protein CASSLPRGWEGPNTGELFF.